This entry is about one T cell receptor (beta chain). Its specific antigen is unknown. Within one base of it there is no much larger clone, and no base qualities were kept. The germline V gene sets CDR1 to SGHDN and CDR2 to FVKESK. The CDR3 holds 16 amino acids from the cysteine to the phenylalanine. Only CDR3 DNA remains: 48 bases, in frame from the first base. Germline trimming amounts to 6 bases on V and 7 bases on J, with 15 as the count of junction bases outside the gene matches. These data come from a study of radiation and T cells in renal cell carcinoma (dated by TCRdb to 2019 to 2021). Study-level background: Samples were obtained from a clinical trial, in which 15 Gy stereotactic body radiation therapy was delivered to primary renal cell carcinomas and nephrectomy was performed 4 weeks later. In the 40 to 60 samples combined, 4,016,671 unique CDR3 nucleotide sequences were found, encoding about 2,700,000 unique CDR3 amino acid sequences. In total, 50 or so samples underwent TCR beta sequencing: 25 or so tumors plus 27 peripheral blood samples. Study-wide findings and limitations: Dynamics of the blood repertoire were not tracked past 4 weeks after treatment. Top tumor clonotypes rose in blood from baseline to 2 weeks post-radiation, then contracted by 4 weeks, suggesting transient expansion of tumor-resident clones. Because pretreatment tumor biopsies were not available, the study could not determine whether clonotypes were already present within the tumor at baseline. The single-armed trial design could not address effects of radiation dose or scheduling on the TCR repertoire.

Interpreted using the paper, the time point label stands for: blood 2 weeks post-SBRT. Per the publication, the treatment or condition label means: 15 Gy SBRT to primary tumor, nephrectomy 4 weeks later. To follow tumor-enriched clonotypes, serial peripheral blood was collected from radiation-treated patients at baseline and at 2 weeks and 4 weeks after SBRT. Renal cell carcinoma with clear cell pathology was present in all patients. The QIAamp DNA Blood Mini Kit (Qiagen) was used to prepare genomic DNA for TCR sequencing. The analyses included just those samples that passed every quality control check. Following the manufacturer's recommendations, the immunoSEQ kit was used to generate TCR beta libraries from genomic DNA. Library preparation used a first multiplex PCR with proprietary primers, then a second PCR adding unique barcodes, with bead cleanups after each round. Each sample batch included a kit-provided positive control reaction and a negative control reaction. The final libraries were assessed on an Agilent 4200 TapeStation D1000 ScreenTape, pooled by volume, and quantified by qPCR. An Illumina NextSeq500 fitted with a MidOutput 150-cycle cartridge performed the sequencing, running 156 Read1 cycles and 15 Index1 cycles with the kit's custom primers. The pooled library was loaded at 0.9 to 1 pM with an approximately 22% PhiX control spike-in. The original pipeline was this. Vendor-processed data were analyzed in R, with a clonotype defined as all T cells sharing the same CDR3 nucleotide sequence. In the clone abundance analyses, frequencies in each sample were normalized to that sample's 10,000 most abundant clones. Public T cell clones, averaging fewer than five per sample, were removed before analysis. Tumor-enriched and baseline blood-enriched clonotypes were defined by at least a 32-fold difference in abundance between compartments. A beta-binomial differential abundance model was applied to find clonotypes that expanded or contracted between blood time points. Tumor-blood repertoire similarity was measured with the Baroni-Urbani and Buser coefficient, and groups were compared using two-tailed Wilcoxon tests in R. The table comes from immuneACCESS by way of TCRdb, which keeps in-frame sequences with V and J called. Part of the clones is missing from these tables; in studies checked, under half for an unresolved V gene and the rest for unknown reasons. That table is the source of V, J and clone size, and D and trimming were worked out from the DNA. A total of some 80,000 clones appear in this sample, about 86% of them only once. Of the sample, 20% to 25% falls within the top ten clones.

This receptor chain uses TRBV14 and TRBJ2-1; TRBD2 lines up with 7 middle nucleotides. Source: blood, taken from a patient whose treatment included radiotherapy and nephrectomy. The source of this sequence is a woman in her forties or fifties with renal cell carcinoma. The CDR3 corresponds to CASSQTVGRVHNEQFF. At the DNA level, the sequence is TGTGCCAGCAGTCAGACGGTGGGGAGGGTGCATAATGAGCAGTTCTTC. Extended through the reference TRBV14 and TRBJ2-1 proteins, this CDR3 yields the full variable domain: EAGVTQFPSHSVIEKGQTVTLRCDPISGHDNLYWYRRVMGKEIKFLLHFVKESKQDESGMPNNRFLAERTGGTYSTLKVQPAELEDSGVYFCASSQTVGRVHNEQFFGPGTRLTVL.